The clone carrying this T cell receptor beta chain showed up many times. This entry is derived from a study of shared clonotypes between healthy human individuals. Data came from immunoSEQ multiplex PCR; TCRdb stores just in-frame clones and leaves some out. The table records about 320,000 clones, 87% of them present only once. V was pared by 7 bases and J by 2 bases, with 10 bases of the junction left unmatched. Per the germline V gene, CDR1 is SEHNR and CDR2 is FQNEAQ (reference sequence). The CDR3 loop spans 15 amino acids. The source material was memory CD8+ T cells sorted from blood. Subset here: CD45RO+ cells pooled with CCR7-negative TemRA cells. This clonotype was obtained from a young man in good health. V and J are TRBV7-9 and TRBJ2-7, with 8 bases identical to TRBD2. The CDR3 DNA is TGTGCCAGCACCCCCCCGGGAGGGATAACCTACGAGCAGTACTTC. This sequence encodes CASTPPGGITYEQYF.